Below are 19 T cell receptor beta chains sequenced from a single sample in a study of blood T cell repertoires in COVID-19. Profiled with immunoSEQ multiplex PCR; TCRdb holds only in-frame clones, not every one. The data contain fewer than 200,000 clones, approximately 86% of them singletons. The material sequenced was peripheral blood. The origin of the receptors is a middle-aged man with active or convalescent COVID-19.

This rearrangement joins TRBV29-1 to TRBJ1-2; D is unclear. Germline V gene lookup returns CDR1 SQVTM and CDR2 ANQGSEA. The V end lost 6 bases, the J end lost 0 bases, and 11 bases lay between the germline ends. This CDR3 has 13 residues. This CDR3 reads CSVRVGTNYGYTF. For the CDR3, the DNA is TGCAGCGTGAGGGTTGGGACTAACTATGGCTACACCTTC.

DNA of the CDR3: TGTGCCAGCACTCTCTCCCACATTAACTATGGCTACACCTTC. This codes for CASTLSHINYGYTF. The V gene is TRBV6-5, the J gene TRBJ1-2; D remains unclear. The V end lost 7 bases, the J end lost 1 base, and 13 bases lay between the germline ends. The germline V gene encodes CDR1 MNHEY and CDR2 SVGAGI. CDR3 length: 14 residues.

The rearrangement links TRBV7-9 to TRBJ2-1, with 11 bases fitting TRBD1. V was clipped by 5 bases and J by 6 bases; unmatched bases: 6. This CDR3 has 15 residues. Germline assignment: CDR1 SEHNR and CDR2 FQNEAQ (reference sequence). DNA of the CDR3: TGTGCCAGCAGCCCGGGACAGGGGGTATTCAATGAGCAGTTCTTC. Its protein product is CASSPGQGVFNEQFF.

The chain is built from TRBV6-4 and TRBJ2-4; D perhaps matches TRBD1 (7 bases). This CDR3 is 17 amino acids long. The V end lost 3 bases, the J end lost 1 base, and 16 bases lay between the germline ends. Looked up from germline, CDR1 is MRHNA and CDR2 is SNTAGT. The CDR3, as DNA: TGTGCCAGCAGTGAAAGGAGGGGGCAAAAGGCCAAAAACATTCAGTACTTC. This encodes CASSERRGQKAKNIQYF.

J is TRBJ2-2 and V is TRBV7-9, with TRBD2 as a possible D gene (6 bases). CDR1 SEHNR and CDR2 FQNEAQ come from the germline V gene (reference sequence). The V end was cut by 7 bases, the J end by 5 bases, with 17 bases between. CDR3 length: 15 residues. This CDR3 is CASTPGLGVTGELFF. Written as DNA, the CDR3 is TGTGCCAGCACTCCGGGACTGGGGGTGACCGGGGAGCTGTTTTTT.

This clone has more than one count but fewer than ten. The V call is TRBV29-1, the J call TRBJ2-3; 9 positions agree with TRBD2. Trimming took 4 bases from V and 1 from J; bases not matched to a gene: 3. The germline gives CDR1 SQVTM, CDR2 ANQGSEA. The length of the CDR3 is 14 residues. The CDR3 spells CSVAKRGGTDTQYF. CDR3 nucleotides: TGCAGCGTTGCGAAGCGGGGGGGCACAGATACGCAGTATTTT.

This clone was observed once. In nucleotides, the CDR3 is TGCGCCAGCAGTGCTGATCCCCCGGGGGGCCAAGAAGAGACCCAGTACTTC. Its protein is CASSADPPGGQEETQYF. The chain carries TRBV10-1 and TRBJ2-5, with D perhaps matching TRBD2 (7 bases). V was pared by 4 bases and J by 3 bases, with 21 bases between. Per germline, CDR1 WNHNN and CDR2 SYGVQD (reference sequence). CDR3 length: 17 amino acids.

This clone was detected once. The chain recombines TRBV6-5 with TRBJ2-2; 8 positions match TRBD2. Trimming took 4 bases from V and 3 from J; bases not matched to a gene: 7. The CDR3 is 16 amino acids. Germline CDR1 and CDR2: MNHEY and SVGAGI. The CDR3 reads CASSSGGSLDTGELFF. CDR3 in DNA: TGTGCCAGCAGTTCGGGAGGGAGTTTGGACACCGGGGAGCTGTTTTTT.

This chain joins TRBV5-4 and TRBJ2-7, with D possibly matching TRBD2 (6 bases). Germline values: CDR1 SGHNT, CDR2 YYREEE (reference sequence). The V end was cut by 7 bases, the J end by 3 bases, with 17 bases between. The CDR3 is 14 amino acids. The CDR3 DNA follows: TGTGCCAGCGGCGGGGACGAAGGTCTCTACGAGCAGTACTTC. It translates to CASGGDEGLYEQYF.

This clone came up once. This chain uses TRBV6-4 with TRBJ2-4; TRBD1 aligns across 9 bases. The length of the CDR3 is 15 residues. J lost 8 bases, V lost 9 bases, and 14 bases had no gene match. Germline V gene lookup returns CDR1 MRHNA and CDR2 SNTAGT. This chain's CDR3 is CARPATGGIEDIQYF. The CDR3 DNA reads TGTGCCAGGCCCGCCACAGGGGGCATTGAGGACATTCAGTACTTC.

This clone was counted a single time. The chain links TRBV2 to TRBJ1-4, with TRBD1 as a possible D gene (6 bases). The CDR3 spans 16 residues. Per the germline V gene, CDR1 is SNHLY and CDR2 is FYNNEI. With 6 bases removed from V and 7 bases from J, the gap between germline ends came to 21 bases. The CDR3 nucleotides read TGTGCCAGCAGCGGAAATACAGGGCTTTATACTGAAAAACTGTTTTTT. Translated: CASSGNTGLYTEKLFF.

The rearrangement links TRBV29-1 to TRBJ1-3, with TRBD1 identical over 8 bases. The CDR3 has 18 residues. The ends lost 6 bases at V and 2 bases at J; junction bases unmatched: 18. CDR1 is SQVTM, CDR2 ANQGSEA, per germline. CDR3: CSVTQTGQGSGAGNTIYF. Here the CDR3 DNA reads TGCAGCGTCACCCAAACAGGACAGGGATCCGGCGCTGGAAACACCATATATTTT.

This chain joins TRBV19 and TRBJ2-2, with a possible D match to TRBD2 (5 bases). Per the germline V gene, CDR1 is LNHDA and CDR2 is SQIVND (reference sequence). Trimming removed 5 bases from V and 6 bases from J, with 19 bases in between. This CDR3 is built from 16 residues. The chain's CDR3 is CASSSPAGVVAGELFF. The CDR3, as DNA: TGTGCCAGTAGTTCGCCGGCCGGGGTAGTGGCCGGGGAGCTGTTTTTT.

The chain combines TRBV19 with TRBJ2-7, with D possibly being TRBD2 (6 bases). V was pared by 4 bases and J by 1 base, with 14 bases between. Germline V gives CDR1 LNHDA, CDR2 SQIVND (reference sequence). This CDR3 is built from 15 residues. The CDR3 DNA reads TGTGCCAGTAGTACGCCGGGACTCGCGTCCTACGAGCAGTACTTC. It specifies CASSTPGLASYEQYF. The full variable domain, rest sourced from reference TRBV19 and TRBJ2-7, is DGGITQSPKYLFRKEGQNVTLSCEQNLNHDAMYWYRQDPGQGLRLIYYSQIVNDFQKGDIAEGYSVSREKKESFPLTVTSAQKNPTAFYLCASSTPGLASYEQYFGPGTRLTVT.

The gene calls are TRBV10-1 and TRBJ2-2; D remains unclear. This CDR3 contains 13 residues. Germline CDR1 reads WNHNN; CDR2 reads SYGVQD (reference sequence). The V and J ends lost 5 bases and 5 bases respectively, with 9 bases between them. The CDR3: CASSLRETGELFF. The CDR3 nucleotides read TGCGCCAGCAGTCTAAGAGAAACCGGGGAGCTGTTTTTT.

This clone has a single count. This chain joins TRBV2 and TRBJ1-6, with TRBD1 matching over 12 bases. Losses at the gene ends were 9 bases for V and 6 bases for J; bases not matched to a gene: 12. The CDR3 contains 17 residues. CDR1 is SNHLY and CDR2 is FYNNEI in the germline V gene. CDR3 nucleotide sequence: TGTGCCAGTTCCGGGACAGGGGGCGCGGTGCCTAATTCACCCCTCCACTTT. Translated: CASSGTGGAVPNSPLHF. Looking up the rest from reference TRBV2 and TRBJ1-6 gives the full variable domain: EPEVTQTPSHQVTQMGQEVILRCVPISNHLYFYWYRQILGQKVEFLVSFYNNEISEKSEIFDDQFSVERPDGSNFTLKIRSTKLEDSAMYFCASSGTGGAVPNSPLHFGNGTRLTVT.

The chain couples TRBV6-6 to TRBJ1-6, with D perhaps matching TRBD1 (6 bases). Trimming took 5 bases from V and 10 from J, leaving 9 bases between them. Germline V gives CDR1 MNHNY, CDR2 SVGAGI (reference sequence). The length of the CDR3 is 12 residues. This CDR3 reads CASSQQGSPLHF. The CDR3 region has the DNA TGTGCCAGCAGTCAACAGGGATCACCCCTCCACTTT.

The genes are TRBV19 and TRBJ2-5; 8 bases fit TRBD2. This CDR3 has 15 residues. Per the germline V gene, CDR1 is LNHDA and CDR2 is SQIVND (reference sequence). After removal of 4 bases from V and 5 bases from J, the junction contained 9 bases not matched to a gene. Written as DNA, the CDR3 is TGTGCCAGTAGTAAACGGGCGGGGGGCTCTGAGACCCAGTACTTC. The encoded protein is CASSKRAGGSETQYF.

The rearrangement uses TRBV27 and TRBJ2-4; 13 bases map to TRBD2. Germline values: CDR1 MNHEY, CDR2 SMNVEV (reference sequence). CDR3 length equals 15 residues. Losses at the gene ends were 4 bases for V and 7 bases for J; bases not matched to a gene: 4. The CDR3 sequence: CASSSSTSGGNIQYF. The CDR3 nucleotides are TGTGCCAGCAGTTCCTCGACTAGCGGGGGGAACATTCAGTACTTC.